This T cell receptor beta chain appears in the sequencing data of a study of lymphopenia after photon versus proton radiotherapy. V lost 6 bases and J 3 bases, leaving 9 bases between the germline ends. There are 12 residues in the CDR3. In germline, CDR1 is ENHRY, CDR2 SYGVKD. Clones were sequenced by immunoSEQ multiplex PCR, and TCRdb holds only the in-frame ones, with some missing. Here the sample spans some 70,000 clones, about nine tenths being singletons. The sample consisted of peripheral blood, taken from a patient treated with proton-based radiotherapy. The rearrangement uses TRBV10-3 and TRBJ2-7; no firm D call. The clonotype originates from an elderly man with esophageal cancer. The DNA for the CDR3 is TGTGCCATCAGGGACCGAAACTACGAGCAGTACTTC. This sequence encodes CAIRDRNYEQYF.